This TCR beta chain stems from a study of Tregs in tolerant kidney transplant recipients. Here immunoSEQ multiplex PCR was the method, and the copy in TCRdb shows in-frame clones only, minus some. This sample carries over 55,000 clones, over 70% of them seen once, and the ten largest clones take roughly 5%. Unstimulated Tregs (CD4+CD25+CD127-) and CD4+CD25- non-Tregs were sorted from PBMCs. The CDR3 sequence is 17 residues long. V lost 4 bases and J lost 4, with 19 bases in between. Germline V gene lookup returns CDR1 MGHRA and CDR2 YSYEKL. This chain joins TRBV4-1 and TRBJ2-2; D is tentatively TRBD1 or TRBD2 (5 bases each). Sequenced input: CD4+ T cells from blood. The clonotype comes from a human donor in good health. The CDR3 is CASSPTAWGSSTGELFF. For the CDR3, the DNA is TGCGCCAGCAGCCCAACCGCTTGGGGGTCGAGCACCGGGGAGCTGTTTTTT.